Following are 6 T cell receptor beta chains from one sample sequenced in a study of blood T cells in healthy people across ages. The authors ran a second PCR of roughly 7 to 11 cycles using a sample-barcoded 5' primer and a J-beta primer mix. TCRdb reanalysed the 5' RACE reads using MiXCR and keeps one entry per CDR3 protein. The sample shows more than 650,000 distinct CDR3 sequences, about 53% of them seen only once. Sequenced sample: blood. The receptor source for this set is a man aged 80 or over in good health.

CDR3 protein: CATSTGGVQRDIQYF. CDR3 sequence (DNA): TGTGCCACCAGCACAGGGGGGGTCCAAAGGGACATTCAGTACTTC. The V call is TRBV15, the J call TRBJ2-4; D possibly uses TRBD1 or TRBD2 (7 bases each). Trimming shortened V by 4 bases and J by 8 bases, and 18 bases separated the two germline ends. The CDR3 is 15 residues long. CDR1 is LNHNV and CDR2 is YYDKDF in the germline V gene (reference sequence).

The sample holds a few counts of this clonotype. A much larger clone differs from this one at a single base, so this may be a read error. The chain uses TRBV7-9 and TRBJ2-7, with D perhaps matching TRBD2 (6 bases). This CDR3 has 14 amino acids. Germline lookup yields CDR1 SEHNR and CDR2 FQNEAQ (reference sequence). Trimming removed 1 base from V and 7 bases from J, with 14 bases in between. CDR3 loop: CASSLGNSGNEQYF. In DNA, the CDR3 is TGTGCCAGCAGCTTAGGTAATAGCGGCAATGAGCAGTACTTC. The entire variable domain, with the rest obtained from reference TRBV7-9 and TRBJ2-7, is as follows: DTGVSQNPRHKITKRGQNVTFRCDPISEHNRLYWYRQTLGQGPEFLTYFQNEAQLEKSRLLSDRFSAERPKGSFSTLEIQRTEQGDSAMYLCASSLGNSGNEQYFGPGTRLTVT.

The table lists this clonotype with a few counts. This chain links TRBV20-1 with TRBJ2-3; 9 bases line up with TRBD2. V lost 6 bases to trimming and J lost 6 bases; unmatched junction nucleotides: 4. Germline CDR1 reads DFQATT; CDR2 reads SNEGSKA (reference sequence). The CDR3 is 12 residues long. This CDR3 is CSATSGRDTQYF. CDR3 DNA: TGCAGTGCGACGAGCGGGAGGGATACGCAGTATTTT.

The chain links TRBV3-1 to TRBJ2-4; tentative D call: TRBD1 (5 bases). With 5 bases removed from V and 0 bases from J, the gap between germline ends came to 11 bases. Germline CDR1 is LGHDT and CDR2 is YNNKEL (reference sequence). There are 15 residues in the CDR3. Here the CDR3 DNA reads TGTGCCAGCAGCTCGCAGGGATTAGCCAAAAACATTCAGTACTTC. It yields the protein CASSSQGLAKNIQYF.

This chain links TRBV6-2 or TRBV6-3 with TRBJ2-1; a weak D match, TRBD2 (5 bases). In germline, CDR1 is MNHEY, CDR2 SVGEGT. V was clipped by 0 bases and J by 6 bases, with 9 bases between them. The CDR3 consists of 14 residues. The CDR3 reads CASSYSPSLNEQFF. The CDR3 DNA sequence: TGTGCCAGCAGTTACTCGCCTAGCCTCAATGAGCAGTTCTTC.

This rearrangement joins TRBV27 to TRBJ2-7; D possibly corresponds to TRBD1 (6 bases). This CDR3 has 15 amino acids. Trimming took 3 bases from V and 2 from J, leaving 14 bases between them. Germline lookup yields CDR1 MNHEY and CDR2 SMNVEV (reference sequence). Here the CDR3 DNA reads TGTGCCAGCAGTTTCGTGAGGGGACATCCCTACGAGCAGTACTTC. It codes for CASSFVRGHPYEQYF.